This record covers a single T cell receptor beta chain. Its antigen is still unknown. The record originates from a study of OX40 agonist ivuxolimab in advanced cancers. Study-level background: An agonistic human IgG2 monoclonal antibody against OX40 (CD134) was given. Prior anti-PD-1, anti-PD-L1 or anti-CTLA-4 therapy did not bar entry, and more than 35% had some.

Sequencing used immunoSEQ multiplex PCR; TCRdb keeps in-frame clones, though not all of them. The sample has under 80,000 clones; around 87% are singletons. V gave up 3 bases and J gave up 7 bases, with 16 bases separating them. This CDR3 has 15 amino acids. Germline lookup yields CDR1 KGHSH and CDR2 LQKENI. The study's findings and limits: Clonal expansion was seen in CD4+ and CD8+ blood T cells by week 6 at 0.1 to 3.0 mg/kg.

The rearrangement links TRBV18 to TRBJ1-5, with D maybe TRBD1 (5 bases). The sample here was CD4+ or CD8+ T cells sorted from blood, taken in a trial of the OX40 agonist ivuxolimab. This TCR was recovered from an adult with an advanced solid tumor such as melanoma, head and neck, liver or kidney cancer. Here the CDR3 DNA reads TGTGCCAGCTCACCGAACGAAGGGGCTCGGCAGCCCCAGCATTTT. Its protein product is CASSPNEGARQPQHF.